These T cell receptor beta chains were read from a single sample in a study of blood T cell repertoires in COVID-19. Clones were read by immunoSEQ multiplex PCR, and TCRdb kept only the in-frame ones, dropping some. The profile shows about 99,000 clones, approximately 88% of them singletons. The sequenced sample was peripheral blood. The receptors were gathered from a woman aged 60-75 years with acute or convalescent COVID-19. Both conserved end residues are part of each CDR3. D genes are given only for firm matches. Clone size is given for some rows only: seen once, a few or many times, or a class if the clone is expanded.

V	D	J	size	CDR3	DNA
TRBV5-1	NA	TRBJ2-3	NA	CASSPAGITKADTQYF	TGCGCCAGCAGCCCGGCCGGGATTACAAAGGCAGATACGCAGTATTTT
TRBV7-9	TRBD2	TRBJ2-3	NA	CASSSRASGIRDTQYF	TGTGCCAGCAGTTCAAGGGCTAGCGGGATTAGAGATACGCAGTATTTT
TRBV7-8	NA	TRBJ2-5	NA	CASSLLATDQETQYF	TGTGCCAGCAGCTTATTGGCGACAGACCAAGAGACCCAGTACTTC
TRBV11-3	NA	TRBJ1-1	NA	CASSAETEAFF	TGTGCCAGCAGCGCCGAGACTGAAGCTTTCTTT
TRBV6-6	TRBD1	TRBJ1-4	once	CASSPRTGVLTNEKLFF	TGTGCCAGCAGTCCCCGGACAGGGGTACTCACTAATGAAAAACTGTTTTTT
TRBV2	TRBD2	TRBJ2-5	NA	CASSPRTSSQETQYF	TGTGCCAGCAGTCCCCGGACTAGCAGTCAAGAGACCCAGTACTTC
TRBV6-6	TRBD1	TRBJ1-1	NA	CASSYPPGQGNTEAFF	TGTGCCAGCAGTTACCCGCCCGGACAGGGGAACACTGAAGCTTTCTTT
TRBV15	NA	TRBJ1-2	few	CATSRERGAGYGYTF	TGTGCCACCAGCAGAGAGCGGGGGGCCGGGTATGGCTACACCTTC
TRBV11-2	TRBD2	TRBJ2-3	NA	CASSLQAGAADTQYF	TGTGCCAGCAGCCTTCAAGCGGGAGCCGCGGATACGCAGTATTTT
TRBV7-9	NA	TRBJ1-3	NA	CASANSGNTIYF	TGTGCCAGCGCGAACTCTGGAAACACCATATATTTT
TRBV5-1	NA	TRBJ1-3	NA	CASSLDSYSGNTIYF	TGCGCCAGCAGCTTGGACAGCTACTCTGGAAACACCATATATTTT
TRBV5-1	TRBD2	TRBJ2-1	few	CASSLESGRKINEQFF	TGCGCCAGCAGCTTGGAGAGCGGGAGGAAAATAAATGAGCAGTTCTTC
TRBV21-1	NA	TRBJ1-5	NA	CASSNWQEANQPQHF	TGTGCCAGCAGCAATTGGCAGGAGGCCAATCAGCCCCAGCATTTT
TRBV7-9	NA	TRBJ2-2	NA	CASSFRGSLNTGELFF	TGTGCCAGCAGCTTTCGGGGAAGTTTGAACACCGGGGAGCTGTTTTTT
TRBV6-5	NA	TRBJ1-1	NA	CASSKGSNTEAFF	TGTGCCAGCAGTAAGGGGTCAAACACTGAAGCTTTCTTT
TRBV28	TRBD1	TRBJ2-2	NA	CASSLNPGQGVAGELFF	TGTGCCAGCAGTTTAAACCCCGGCCAGGGGGTGGCCGGGGAGCTGTTTTTT
TRBV3-1/TRBV3-2	TRBD2	TRBJ2-5	NA	CASSYSRLAGHQETQYF	TGTGCCAGCAGCTACAGCCGATTAGCGGGACACCAAGAGACCCAGTACTTC
TRBV5-4	TRBD2	TRBJ2-5	NA	CASSASGRGGETQYF	TGTGCCAGCAGCGCGAGCGGGAGGGGGGGAGAGACCCAGTACTTC
TRBV28	NA	TRBJ1-2	NA	CASTVDAGIYGYTF	TGTGCCAGCACTGTCGACGCAGGGATCTATGGCTACACCTTC
TRBV9	TRBD1	TRBJ1-2	few	CASSVGQGLYGYTF	TGTGCCAGCAGCGTGGGACAGGGGTTATATGGCTACACCTTC
TRBV19	NA	TRBJ1-1	NA	CATTWGDTEAFF	TGTGCCACCACTTGGGGAGACACTGAAGCTTTCTTT
TRBV19	NA	TRBJ1-4	NA	CASRDRRNEKLFF	TGTGCCAGTAGGGACAGAAGAAATGAAAAACTGTTTTTT
TRBV20-1	NA	TRBJ2-3	NA	CSASRYLTDTQYF	TGCAGTGCTAGTCGGTACCTTACAGATACGCAGTATTTT